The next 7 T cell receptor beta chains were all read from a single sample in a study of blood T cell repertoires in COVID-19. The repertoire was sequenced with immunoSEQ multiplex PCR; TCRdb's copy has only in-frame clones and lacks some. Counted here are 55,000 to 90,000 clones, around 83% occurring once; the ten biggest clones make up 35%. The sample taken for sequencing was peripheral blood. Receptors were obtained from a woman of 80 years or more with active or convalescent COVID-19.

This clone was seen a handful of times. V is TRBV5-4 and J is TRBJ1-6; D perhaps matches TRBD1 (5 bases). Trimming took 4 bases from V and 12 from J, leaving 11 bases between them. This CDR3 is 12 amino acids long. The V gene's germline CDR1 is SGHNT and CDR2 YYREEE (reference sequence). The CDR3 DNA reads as TGTGCCAGCAGCCAAACAGGCTTACCCCTCCACTTT. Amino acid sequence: CASSQTGLPLHF.

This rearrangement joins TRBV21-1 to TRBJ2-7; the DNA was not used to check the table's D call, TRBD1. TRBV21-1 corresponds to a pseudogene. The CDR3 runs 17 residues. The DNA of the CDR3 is TGTGCCAGCAGCGCAACCGGGACAGGGGATCCATCCTACGAGCAGTACTTC. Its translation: CASSATGTGDPSYEQYF.

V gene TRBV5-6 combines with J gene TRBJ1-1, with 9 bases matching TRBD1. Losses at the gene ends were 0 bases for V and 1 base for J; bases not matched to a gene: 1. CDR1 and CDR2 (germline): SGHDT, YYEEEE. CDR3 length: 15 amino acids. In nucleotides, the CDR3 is TGTGCCAGCAGCTTGGTGGACAGGGGGAACACTGAAGCTTTCTTT. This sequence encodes CASSLVDRGNTEAFF.

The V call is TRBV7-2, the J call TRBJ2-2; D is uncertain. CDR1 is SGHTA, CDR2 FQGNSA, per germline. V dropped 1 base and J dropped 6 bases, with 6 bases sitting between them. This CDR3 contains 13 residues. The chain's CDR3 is CASSLGRSGELFF. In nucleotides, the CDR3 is TGTGCCAGCAGCTTAGGTCGGTCCGGGGAGCTGTTTTTT.

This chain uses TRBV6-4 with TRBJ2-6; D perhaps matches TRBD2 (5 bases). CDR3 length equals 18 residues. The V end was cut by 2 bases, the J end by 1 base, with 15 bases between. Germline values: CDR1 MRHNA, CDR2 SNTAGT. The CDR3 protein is CASSDGVEGRSGANVLTF. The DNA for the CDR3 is TGTGCCAGCAGTGACGGGGTAGAGGGTCGATCTGGGGCCAACGTCCTGACTTTC.

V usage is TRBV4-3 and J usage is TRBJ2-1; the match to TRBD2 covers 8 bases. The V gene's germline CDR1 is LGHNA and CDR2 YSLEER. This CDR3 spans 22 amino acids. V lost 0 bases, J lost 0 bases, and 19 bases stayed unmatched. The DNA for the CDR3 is TGCGCCAGCAGCCAAGAAATGATTACTAGCGCGGGGGGCCTAAGCTCCTACAATGAGCAGTTCTTC. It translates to CASSQEMITSAGGLSSYNEQFF.

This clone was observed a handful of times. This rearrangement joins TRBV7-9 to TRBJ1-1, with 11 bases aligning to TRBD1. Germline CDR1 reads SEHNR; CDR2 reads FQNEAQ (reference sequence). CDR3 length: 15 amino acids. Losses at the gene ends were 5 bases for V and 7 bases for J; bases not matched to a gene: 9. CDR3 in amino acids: CASSLGQGATSEAFF. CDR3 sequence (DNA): TGTGCCAGCAGCCTAGGACAGGGGGCGACTAGTGAAGCTTTCTTT.